This T cell receptor beta chain stems from a study of blood T cell repertoires in COVID-19. In this sample, this clone turned up once. This CDR3 is built from 14 residues. V shed 3 bases and J 3 bases; nucleotides not matched to a gene: 3. Germline loops: CDR1 MNHEY, CDR2 SMNVEV (reference sequence). Libraries were prepared by immunoSEQ multiplex PCR; TCRdb keeps only in-frame clonotypes and omits some of them. The table has some 400,000 clones, around nine tenths seen once. This chain connects TRBV27 to TRBJ1-1, with 8 nucleotides matching TRBD1. What was sequenced was peripheral blood. The sequence was obtained from a human donor in a cohort sampled during active COVID-19. CDR3 in DNA: TGTGCCAGCAGTTTGGCAGGGGGCTACACTGAAGCTTTCTTT. Translated, it gives CASSLAGGYTEAFF.